Listed below are T cell receptor beta chains from one sample, sequenced in a study of human T cells and chemical hapten exposure. One entry per CDR3 protein results from TCRdb running MiXCR on the RACE reads. The table includes a few hundred thousand distinct CDR3 sequences, approximately 7.5% detected once. This material consisted of whole blood, taken in connection with sensitization to the hapten diphenylcyclopropenone (DPC). The origin of the receptors is a man between 18 and 29 years old with alopecia areata. Some clones in this sample may be carry-over from other donors' samples. Both conserved end residues are part of each CDR3. Fields, in order: J gene, clone size, V gene, D gene, CDR3 protein, CDR3 DNA. A D gene is named only where the DNA matches it firmly. Part of the rows lack a size; the others show once, few, many or a class for expanded clones.

J gene: TRBJ1-2
clone size: NA
V gene: TRBV29-1
D gene: NA
CDR3 protein: CSVDGRGYGYTF
CDR3 DNA: TGCAGCGTTGATGGACGGGGCTATGGCTACACCTTC

J gene: TRBJ1-2
clone size: NA
V gene: TRBV29-1
D gene: NA
CDR3 protein: CSVEATGLLDGYTF
CDR3 DNA: TGCAGCGTTGAAGCTACCGGGCTGCTGGATGGCTACACCTTC

J gene: TRBJ1-1
clone size: many
V gene: TRBV5-1
D gene: NA
CDR3 protein: CASSLGGGTEAFF
CDR3 DNA: TGTGCCAGCAGCTTGGGGGGAGGCACTGAAGCTTTCTTT

J gene: TRBJ1-6
clone size: NA
V gene: TRBV20-1
D gene: NA
CDR3 protein: CSAMGDFFYNSPLHF
CDR3 DNA: TGCAGTGCTATGGGGGACTTTTTCTATAATTCACCCCTCCACTTT

J gene: TRBJ1-1
clone size: many
V gene: TRBV5-1
D gene: NA
CDR3 protein: CASSERDTEAFF
CDR3 DNA: TGCGCCAGCAGCGAACGGGACACTGAAGCTTTCTTT

J gene: TRBJ2-4
clone size: few
V gene: TRBV29-1
D gene: NA
CDR3 protein: CSVDMPSLAKNIQYF
CDR3 DNA: TGCAGCGTTGATATGCCGTCTCTAGCCAAAAACATTCAGTACTTC

J gene: TRBJ1-4
clone size: NA
V gene: TRBV4-1
D gene: NA
CDR3 protein: CASSAPGASNEKLFF
CDR3 DNA: TGCGCCAGCAGCGCACCAGGGGCCAGTAATGAAAAACTGTTTTTT

J gene: TRBJ2-3
clone size: NA
V gene: TRBV7-8
D gene: NA
CDR3 protein: CASSLEGGRGTDTQYF
CDR3 DNA: TGTGCCAGCAGCTTAGAGGGGGGGCGCGGCACAGATACGCAGTATTTT

J gene: TRBJ2-5
clone size: few
V gene: TRBV7-9
D gene: NA
CDR3 protein: CASSSPKETQYF
CDR3 DNA: TGTGCCAGCAGCTCGCCCAAAGAGACCCAGTACTTC

J gene: TRBJ2-1
clone size: many
V gene: TRBV10-3
D gene: NA
CDR3 protein: CATRDVSYNEQFF
CDR3 DNA: TGTGCCACACGGGACGTATCCTACAATGAGCAGTTCTTC

J gene: TRBJ2-3
clone size: few
V gene: TRBV5-1
D gene: NA
CDR3 protein: CASTLSGIRTDTQYF
CDR3 DNA: TGCGCCAGCACCCTATCGGGGATACGCACAGATACGCAGTATTTT

J gene: TRBJ1-1
clone size: NA
V gene: TRBV7-6
D gene: NA
CDR3 protein: CASSFTQGTEAFF
CDR3 DNA: TGTGCCAGCAGCTTTACCCAGGGCACTGAAGCTTTCTTT

J gene: TRBJ1-6
clone size: few
V gene: TRBV15
D gene: NA
CDR3 protein: CATSRGAREFLRGYNSPLHF
CDR3 DNA: TGTGCCACCAGCAGAGGGGCCAGGGAGTTCCTTCGGGGCTATAATTCACCCCTCCACTTT

J gene: TRBJ2-3
clone size: NA
V gene: TRBV29-1
D gene: TRBD2
CDR3 protein: CSVGERGFREADTQYF
CDR3 DNA: TGCAGCGTTGGTGAGCGGGGCTTCCGAGAAGCAGATACGCAGTATTTT

J gene: TRBJ2-2
clone size: few
V gene: TRBV7-3
D gene: NA
CDR3 protein: CASSLGVYTGELFF
CDR3 DNA: TGTGCCAGCAGCTTAGGGGTGTACACCGGGGAGCTGTTTTTT

J gene: TRBJ1-1
clone size: many
V gene: TRBV6-2/TRBV6-3
D gene: TRBD1
CDR3 protein: CASSPGQRPDEAFF
CDR3 DNA: TGTGCCAGCAGTCCGGGACAGCGGCCGGATGAAGCTTTCTTT

J gene: TRBJ2-3
clone size: NA
V gene: TRBV7-8
D gene: NA
CDR3 protein: CASSQSGVHTDTQYF
CDR3 DNA: TGTGCCAGCAGCCAGAGTGGTGTGCACACAGATACGCAGTATTTT

J gene: TRBJ2-3
clone size: NA
V gene: TRBV7-9
D gene: NA
CDR3 protein: CASSLVLEGTDTQYF
CDR3 DNA: TGTGCCAGCAGCTTAGTTCTAGAGGGGACAGATACGCAGTATTTT

J gene: TRBJ2-1
clone size: few
V gene: TRBV27
D gene: NA
CDR3 protein: CASSSANRANSYNEQFF
CDR3 DNA: TGTGCCAGCAGTTCAGCCAACAGGGCTAACTCCTACAATGAGCAGTTCTTC

J gene: TRBJ2-6
clone size: few
V gene: TRBV14
D gene: NA
CDR3 protein: CASSQDESIPAAGTGANVLTF
CDR3 DNA: TGTGCCAGCAGCCAAGACGAATCGATCCCCGCCGCGGGGACTGGGGCCAACGTCCTGACTTTC

J gene: TRBJ1-5
clone size: many
V gene: TRBV6-5
D gene: NA
CDR3 protein: CASSANSNQPQHF
CDR3 DNA: TGTGCCAGCAGCGCAAATAGCAATCAGCCCCAGCATTTT

J gene: TRBJ1-1
clone size: NA
V gene: TRBV20-1
D gene: TRBD1
CDR3 protein: CSALDRVGSEAFF
CDR3 DNA: TGCAGTGCTCTCGACAGGGTCGGGAGTGAAGCTTTCTTT

J gene: TRBJ1-1
clone size: NA
V gene: TRBV4-1
D gene: NA
CDR3 protein: CASSQDGQGWTEAFF
CDR3 DNA: TGCGCCAGCAGCCAAGATGGTCAGGGTTGGACTGAAGCTTTCTTT

J gene: TRBJ1-1
clone size: few
V gene: TRBV6-5
D gene: NA
CDR3 protein: CASSYFASGNTEAFF
CDR3 DNA: TGTGCCAGCAGTTACTTCGCATCCGGGAACACTGAAGCTTTCTTT

J gene: TRBJ1-3
clone size: NA
V gene: TRBV4-2
D gene: NA
CDR3 protein: CASSHPPSGNTIYF
CDR3 DNA: TGTGCCAGCAGCCATCCGCCGTCTGGAAACACCATATATTTT

J gene: TRBJ2-1
clone size: few
V gene: TRBV6-5
D gene: TRBD2
CDR3 protein: CASSYHVPGLATRSNEQFF
CDR3 DNA: TGTGCCAGCAGTTACCACGTCCCGGGACTAGCCACCAGGTCTAATGAGCAGTTCTTC

J gene: TRBJ2-7
clone size: NA
V gene: TRBV29-1
D gene: NA
CDR3 protein: CSVWEGASYEQYF
CDR3 DNA: TGCAGCGTTTGGGAGGGGGCCTCCTACGAGCAGTACTTC

J gene: TRBJ1-4
clone size: few
V gene: TRBV12-5
D gene: NA
CDR3 protein: CASGAPSDEKLFF
CDR3 DNA: TGTGCTAGTGGCGCCCCATCGGATGAAAAACTGTTTTTT

J gene: TRBJ1-1
clone size: many
V gene: TRBV20-1
D gene: TRBD1
CDR3 protein: CSASLQGENTEAFF
CDR3 DNA: TGCAGTGCTTCTCTACAGGGGGAGAACACTGAAGCTTTCTTT

J gene: TRBJ2-7
clone size: NA
V gene: TRBV7-9
D gene: TRBD2
CDR3 protein: CASSTRGRGASYEQYF
CDR3 DNA: TGTGCCAGCAGCACCCGGGGGAGGGGCGCCTCCTACGAGCAGTACTTC

J gene: TRBJ2-7
clone size: few
V gene: TRBV29-1
D gene: TRBD1
CDR3 protein: CSGGGTGSYEQYF
CDR3 DNA: TGCAGCGGGGGAGGGACAGGGTCCTACGAGCAGTACTTC

J gene: TRBJ2-3
clone size: many
V gene: TRBV7-2
D gene: NA
CDR3 protein: CASSVSSTDTQYF
CDR3 DNA: TGTGCCAGCAGCGTTTCTAGCACAGATACGCAGTATTTT

J gene: TRBJ2-4
clone size: NA
V gene: TRBV4-1
D gene: NA
CDR3 protein: CASSQDLMGVIIQYF
CDR3 DNA: TGCGCCAGCAGCCAAGATCTCATGGGGGTCATCATTCAGTACTTC

J gene: TRBJ2-7
clone size: NA
V gene: TRBV12-3/TRBV12-4
D gene: TRBD1
CDR3 protein: CASSQGQGAFDEQYF
CDR3 DNA: TGTGCCAGCAGCCAAGGACAGGGGGCTTTCGACGAGCAGTACTTC

J gene: TRBJ1-5
clone size: NA
V gene: TRBV18
D gene: NA
CDR3 protein: CASSPHSNQPQHF
CDR3 DNA: TGTGCCAGCTCACCACATAGCAATCAGCCCCAGCATTTT

J gene: TRBJ2-1
clone size: few
V gene: TRBV19
D gene: NA
CDR3 protein: CASTPRADPYNEQFF
CDR3 DNA: TGTGCCAGTACCCCGAGAGCAGATCCCTACAATGAGCAGTTCTTC

J gene: TRBJ1-2
clone size: NA
V gene: TRBV4-3
D gene: NA
CDR3 protein: CASSQAAQTGQANYGYTF
CDR3 DNA: TGCGCCAGCAGCCAAGCTGCCCAGACAGGCCAAGCTAACTATGGCTACACCTTC